The T cell receptor beta chain described here comes from a study of blood T cell repertoires in COVID-19. Germline V gene lookup returns CDR1 LGHNT and CDR2 FRNRAP. The CDR3 contains 21 residues. V trimming: 1 base; J trimming: 3 bases; junction bases outside the gene matches: 18. As handled by the study authors: Amplification of reference gene primers was used by the study to estimate nucleated cell counts. Repertoires were generated with immunoSEQ multiplex PCR, while TCRdb's copy carries only in-frame clones and drops some. The V and J calls and clone size are taken from that table; D and trimming were inferred from the DNA. The sample contains some 240,000 clones, roughly 84% of which appear only once. Recruitment covered roughly 22 US areas and drew participants whose ages spanned roughly 18 to 90 years. Participants' own reports of clinical history determined their cohort assignment.

The sequencing sample was made of PBMCs or T cells enriched from blood (not recorded which). The chain recombines TRBV12-5 with TRBJ2-3; 11 bases line up with TRBD2. This clonotype was obtained from a man aged 50 to 60 who had recovered from COVID-19. The CDR3: CASGLGDKDSLAGGLTDTQYF. The CDR3 region has the DNA TGTGCTAGTGGTTTGGGAGACAAAGATTCCCTAGCGGGAGGTTTGACAGATACGCAGTATTTT.